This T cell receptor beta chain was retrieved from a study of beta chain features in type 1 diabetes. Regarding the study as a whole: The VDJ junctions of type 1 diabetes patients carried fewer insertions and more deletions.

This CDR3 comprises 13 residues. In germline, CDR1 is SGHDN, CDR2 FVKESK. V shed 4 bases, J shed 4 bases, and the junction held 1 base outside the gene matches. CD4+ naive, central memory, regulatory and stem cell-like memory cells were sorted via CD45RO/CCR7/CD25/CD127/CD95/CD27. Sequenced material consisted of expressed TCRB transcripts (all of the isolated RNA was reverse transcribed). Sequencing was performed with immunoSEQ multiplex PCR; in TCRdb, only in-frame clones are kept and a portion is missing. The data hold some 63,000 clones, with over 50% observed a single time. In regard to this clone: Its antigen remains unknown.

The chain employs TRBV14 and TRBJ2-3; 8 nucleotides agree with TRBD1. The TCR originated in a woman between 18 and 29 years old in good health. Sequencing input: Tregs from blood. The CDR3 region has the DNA TGTGCCAGCAGCCGGACAGGGCCAGATACGCAGTATTTT. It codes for CASSRTGPDTQYF.